This TCR beta chain was found in a study of T cells after yellow fever vaccination. Production of TCR cDNA was by 5'RACE template switching, which also added a universal primer site and UMIs. A single record per CDR3 protein comes from TCRdb applying MiXCR to the 5' RACE reads. The data hold some 560,000 distinct CDR3 sequences, with about a sixth observed a single time. This clonotype was seen a few times. The CDR3 totals 14 residues. Looked up from germline, CDR1 is SGHDT and CDR2 is YYEEEE. Trimming took 4 bases from V and 4 from J, leaving 14 bases between them. The sample consisted of PBMCs, taken 5 days after the first yellow fever vaccination. The gene calls are TRBV5-6 and TRBJ2-5, with D perhaps TRBD1 (5 bases). This sequence was found in a young man who received the YFV17D yellow fever vaccine. For the CDR3, the DNA is TGTGCCAGCAGCCCACCAGATAGGGGAGAGACCCAGTACTTC. This translates into CASSPPDRGETQYF.